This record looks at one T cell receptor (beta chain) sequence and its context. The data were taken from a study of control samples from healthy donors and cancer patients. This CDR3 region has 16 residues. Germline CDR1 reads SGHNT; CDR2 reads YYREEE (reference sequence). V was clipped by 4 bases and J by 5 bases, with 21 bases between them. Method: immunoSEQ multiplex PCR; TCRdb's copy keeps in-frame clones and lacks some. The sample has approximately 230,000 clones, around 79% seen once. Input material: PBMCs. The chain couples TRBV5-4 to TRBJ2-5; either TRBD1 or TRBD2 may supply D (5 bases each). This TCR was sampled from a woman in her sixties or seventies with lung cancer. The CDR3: CASSPDGGSRRETQYF. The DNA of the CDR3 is TGTGCCAGCAGCCCGGATGGGGGTAGCCGCCGGGAGACCCAGTACTTC.